This T cell receptor (beta chain) was sequenced for a study of blood T cell repertoires in COVID-19. The overall study: Whether acute or convalescent, the COVID-19 samples came from the United States, Italy and Spain.

This CDR3 is built from 15 residues. The germline gives CDR1 MNHEY, CDR2 SVGEGT. With 4 bases clipped from V and 5 bases from J, the junction kept 5 bases outside the gene matches. The repertoire was sequenced with immunoSEQ multiplex PCR; TCRdb's copy has only in-frame clones and lacks some. The data contain 55,000 to 70,000 clones, around 90% of them singletons. Followed over time, Seattle patients had been enrolled while infection was active. Sequencing was done on a sample of peripheral blood. This chain connects TRBV6-2 or TRBV6-3 to TRBJ2-5, with TRBD2 matching over 12 bases. This TCR was recovered from a woman aged 55-70 years with COVID-19, enrolled during active disease. This CDR3 is CASSSVTSGSETQYF. The CDR3 DNA reads TGTGCCAGCAGTTCCGTGACTAGCGGGAGTGAGACCCAGTACTTC.